A selection of T cell receptor beta chains follows, all from one sample in a study of blood T cell repertoires in COVID-19. Sequencing was performed with immunoSEQ multiplex PCR; in TCRdb, only in-frame clones are kept and a portion is missing. The data hold hundreds of thousands of clones, with roughly 80% observed a single time. Sequencing was carried out using peripheral blood. These receptors came from a woman aged 80 or over with active or convalescent COVID-19. The CDR3 runs from the conserved cysteine through the conserved F or W. The order of the fields is J gene, D gene, V gene, clone size, CDR3 DNA, CDR3 protein. D genes are given only for firm matches. For some rows the clone size is stated as once, few or many, or as a class when expanded; others skip it.

>TRBJ1-2|TRBD1|TRBV3-1/TRBV3-2|.
TGTGCCAGCAGCCAATTACAGGGGGATGGCTACACCTTC
CASSQLQGDGYTF
>TRBJ1-4|.|TRBV5-1|.
TGCGCCAGCAGGACGACTGCAACTAATGAAAAACTGTTTTTT
CASRTTATNEKLFF
>TRBJ1-4|TRBD1|TRBV5-1|.
TGCGCCAGCAGCTTGGAGACAGGGCGGGGTGAAAAACTGTTTTTT
CASSLETGRGEKLFF
>TRBJ2-1|TRBD2|TRBV28|.
TGTGCCAGCAGGACTAGCGGGGACTACAATGAGCAGTTCTTC
CASRTSGDYNEQFF
>TRBJ2-1|.|TRBV4-3|.
TGCGCCAGCAGCCAGTATGACAATGAGCAGTTCTTC
CASSQYDNEQFF
>TRBJ2-7|TRBD2|TRBV7-9|.
TGTGCCAGCAGCCGCTTTGACGGGGGGTCCTACGAGCAGTACTTC
CASSRFDGGSYEQYF
>TRBJ2-1|TRBD2|TRBV5-1|.
TGCGCCAGCAGCTTGGCAGGGACTAGCGGGAGCAATGAGCAGTTCTTC
CASSLAGTSGSNEQFF
>TRBJ1-1|.|TRBV30|.
TGTGCCCTAGCTCGGAGCAACACTGAAGCTTTCTTT
CALARSNTEAFF
>TRBJ2-1|.|TRBV28|.
TGTGCCAGCAGTTTGTCGTGGCTAGAGGACTCCTACAATGAGCAGTTCTTC
CASSLSWLEDSYNEQFF
>TRBJ2-1|TRBD2|TRBV5-4|once
TGTGCCAGCAGCCACGGGACTAGCGGGGGCAATGAGCAGTTCTTC
CASSHGTSGGNEQFF
>TRBJ1-4|.|TRBV7-2|.
TGTGCCAGCAGCAAGCCGGGACAAAGTGAAAAACTGTTTTTT
CASSKPGQSEKLFF
>TRBJ1-2|TRBD1|TRBV6-2/TRBV6-3|once
TGTGCCAGCAGCACCGGGACAGGGGGCTTGTTTGGCTACACCTTC
CASSTGTGGLFGYTF
>TRBJ2-7|TRBD2|TRBV3-1/TRBV3-2|.
TGTGCCAGCAGCCTAAGACTAGCGGGACTCTCCTACGAGCAGTACTTC
CASSLRLAGLSYEQYF
>TRBJ1-1|.|TRBV14|.
TGTGCCAGCTCAACGGGGAGTGGAGCTTTCTTT
CASSTGSGAFF
>TRBJ1-5|.|TRBV7-2|.
TGTGCCAGCAGCTTATTCCGGGGGTGGGACAATCAGCCCCAGCATTTT
CASSLFRGWDNQPQHF
>TRBJ2-7|TRBD2|TRBV3-1/TRBV3-2|.
TGTGCCAGCAGCCAAATGGCTAGCGGGATTCCCTACGAGCAGTACTTC
CASSQMASGIPYEQYF
>TRBJ1-2|TRBD1|TRBV6-5|.
TGTGCCAGCAGACGGACAGGGGGCTATGGCTACACCTTC
CASRRTGGYGYTF
>TRBJ2-7|TRBD2|TRBV7-2|.
TGTGCCAGCAGCCCCCCGGCTAGCGGCACTTTCTCCTACGAGCAGTACTTC
CASSPPASGTFSYEQYF
>TRBJ1-4|.|TRBV10-3|.
TGTGCCATCAGTGATCGGGATGGAACTAATGAAAAACTGTTTTTT
CAISDRDGTNEKLFF
>TRBJ2-7|TRBD2|TRBV4-2|.
TGTGCCAGCAGCCAAGATGGGGGGGCCTACGAGCAGTACTTC
CASSQDGGAYEQYF
>TRBJ2-5|.|TRBV6-5|once
TGTGCCAGCAGTTACTCGATCCAGGGCGTAGAGACCCAGTACTTC
CASSYSIQGVETQYF
>TRBJ1-2|.|TRBV9|.
TGTGCCAGCAGCGTGGGGGGACTGGATAACTATGGCTACACCTTC
CASSVGGLDNYGYTF
>TRBJ1-1|TRBD1|TRBV7-9|.
TGTGCCAGCAGCGATAACCGGGACAGGGGTGTTGACACTGAAGCTTTCTTT
CASSDNRDRGVDTEAFF
>TRBJ2-7|.|TRBV28|.
TGTGCCAGCAGCATCCTAGGCCATTCCTACGAGCAGTACTTC
CASSILGHSYEQYF
>TRBJ2-1|TRBD2|TRBV10-3|.
TGTGCCATCAGTGAGGGACTAGCGGGGGTCAATGAGCAGTTCTTC
CAISEGLAGVNEQFF
>TRBJ1-1|.|TRBV5-1|.
TGCGCCAGCAGCTTGGGGGCAGGGGCGGGCACTGAAGCTTTCTTT
CASSLGAGAGTEAFF
>TRBJ2-1|TRBD2|TRBV27|.
TGTGCCAGCAGTCTATCTAGCGGACACTCCTACAATGAGCAGTTCTTC
CASSLSSGHSYNEQFF
>TRBJ2-3|TRBD2|TRBV28|.
TGTGCCAGCAGTTTAGGCCGACTAGCGGGGGGCCTCACAGATACGCAGTATTTT
CASSLGRLAGGLTDTQYF
>TRBJ1-4|.|TRBV5-1|.
TGCGCCAGCAGCTTACGGGCGGGGCGAAATAATGAAAAACTGTTTTTT
CASSLRAGRNNEKLFF
>TRBJ2-3|.|TRBV28|.
TGTCCGGCAGATACGCAGTATTTT
CPADTQYF
>TRBJ1-2|.|TRBV3-1/TRBV3-2|.
TGTGCCAGCAGCCCCTTGACAGTTAACTATGGCTACACCTTC
CASSPLTVNYGYTF
>TRBJ1-5|TRBD1|TRBV6-6|.
TGTGCCACCAAGGACAGGGACTGGGATCAGCCCCAGCATTTT
CATKDRDWDQPQHF
>TRBJ2-5|.|TRBV6-5|few
TGTGCCAGCAGCCAAGGGGGTGAAGGGTTGCAGACCCAGTACTTC
CASSQGGEGLQTQYF
>TRBJ2-7|TRBD1|TRBV5-1|.
TGCGCCAGCAGCGATCGCGCCGGGACAGGGGTCGAGCAGTACTTC
CASSDRAGTGVEQYF